Listed here is a single TCR beta chain. Its antigen is unidentified. Compared with germline, one end of the junction differs, possibly owing to a read error. This sample was taken from a study of cytomegalovirus exposure and HLA in healthy donors. It was with 60 Vbeta and 13 Jbeta primers that the PCR ran. Sequencing used immunoSEQ multiplex PCR; TCRdb keeps in-frame clones, though not all of them. The sample holds 150,000 to 200,000 clones, more than 60% seen once. The donors comprised healthy bone marrow donors. Study findings and constraints: Accurate predictions that matched the HLA-A and HLA-B alleles of most subjects were reportedly made from TCR beta sequences. High specificity and sensitivity for cytomegalovirus status were reported for the classifier. It was in a later analysis that TCR association rates were seen to vary by HLA locus, highest for DRB1 and lowest for HLA-C.

Germline values: CDR1 SGHVS, CDR2 FNYEAQ. This CDR3 has 15 amino acids. The TCR was taken from a man younger than 45 in good health and CMV-seropositive. Source material: PBMCs. The chain carries TRBV7-6 and TRBJ2-1, with 9 bases identical to TRBD2. The CDR3 nucleotides read TGTGCCAGCAACTTAGCGGGAGAAGGGTACAATGAGCAGTTCTTC. As protein: CASNLAGEGYNEQFF.